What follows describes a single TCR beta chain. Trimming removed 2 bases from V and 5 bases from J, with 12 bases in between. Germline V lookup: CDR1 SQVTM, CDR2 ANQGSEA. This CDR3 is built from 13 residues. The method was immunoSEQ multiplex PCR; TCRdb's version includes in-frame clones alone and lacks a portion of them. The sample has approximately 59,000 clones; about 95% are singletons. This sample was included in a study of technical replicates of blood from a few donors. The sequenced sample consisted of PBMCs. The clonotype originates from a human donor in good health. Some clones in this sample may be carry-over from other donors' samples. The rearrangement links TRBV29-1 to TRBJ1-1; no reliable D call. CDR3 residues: CSVEPLARTEAFF. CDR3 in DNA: TGCAGCGTTGAACCTTTGGCGAGGACTGAAGCTTTCTTT.